Listed below are T cell receptor beta chains from one sample, sequenced in a study of blood T cell repertoires in COVID-19. Assay used: immunoSEQ multiplex PCR; TCRdb lists only in-frame clones, some missing. The sample lists 100,000 to 150,000 clones, roughly 80% occurring once. Sequencing was carried out using peripheral blood. The receptors originated from a woman aged 80 or over with acute or convalescent COVID-19. CDR3s include the opening cysteine and the closing phenylalanine or tryptophan. The D gene is left open where the match is weak.

cdr3_aa: CASSSHHRGGRTEAFF
v_call: TRBV19
d_call: TRBD1
j_call: TRBJ1-1

cdr3_aa: CASSLASGGPHYEQYF
v_call: TRBV5-4
d_call: TRBD2
j_call: TRBJ2-7

cdr3_aa: CASSFLLAGGHEQYF
v_call: TRBV5-5
d_call: TRBD2
j_call: TRBJ2-7

cdr3_aa: CASSFGLNTEAFF
v_call: TRBV6-5
d_call: -
j_call: TRBJ1-1

cdr3_aa: CASSPWTGGTYEQYF
v_call: TRBV5-1
d_call: TRBD1
j_call: TRBJ2-7

cdr3_aa: CASSLSGTSGRETQYF
v_call: TRBV9
d_call: TRBD2
j_call: TRBJ2-5

cdr3_aa: CASSQDIGTGRNSPLHF
v_call: TRBV4-1
d_call: TRBD1
j_call: TRBJ1-6

cdr3_aa: CASISGGALSGGYTF
v_call: TRBV6-5
d_call: TRBD1
j_call: TRBJ1-2

cdr3_aa: CASSGTRLGYTF
v_call: TRBV25-1
d_call: -
j_call: TRBJ1-2

cdr3_aa: CASSFNPRQGYGYTF
v_call: TRBV11-2
d_call: -
j_call: TRBJ1-2

cdr3_aa: CASSEQRPGGILYGYTF
v_call: TRBV6-1
d_call: TRBD1
j_call: TRBJ1-2

cdr3_aa: CASSQGGPDGYTF
v_call: TRBV4-3
d_call: -
j_call: TRBJ1-2

cdr3_aa: CASSPGLAASYEQYF
v_call: TRBV4-1
d_call: TRBD2
j_call: TRBJ2-7

cdr3_aa: CASSQDTRLYGYTF
v_call: TRBV4-2
d_call: -
j_call: TRBJ1-2

cdr3_aa: CASSSRAGTASSYNSPLHF
v_call: TRBV7-6
d_call: TRBD1
j_call: TRBJ1-6

cdr3_aa: CASSQLMGQAYGYTF
v_call: TRBV4-1
d_call: TRBD1
j_call: TRBJ1-2

cdr3_aa: CASSVESYGGEQYF
v_call: TRBV2
d_call: -
j_call: TRBJ2-7

cdr3_aa: CASRAGPEPRNTIYF
v_call: TRBV6-5
d_call: -
j_call: TRBJ1-3

cdr3_aa: CASNRGYGYTF
v_call: TRBV19
d_call: -
j_call: TRBJ1-2

cdr3_aa: CAWTLQGFEQFF
v_call: TRBV30
d_call: TRBD1
j_call: -

cdr3_aa: CASSLEGWGEQYF
v_call: TRBV7-9
d_call: -
j_call: TRBJ2-7

cdr3_aa: CASSSKGVREKLFF
v_call: TRBV6-5
d_call: -
j_call: TRBJ1-4

cdr3_aa: CASSGGKGGGPETQYF
v_call: TRBV9
d_call: -
j_call: TRBJ2-5

cdr3_aa: CASSLYRNTEAFF
v_call: TRBV27
d_call: -
j_call: TRBJ1-1

cdr3_aa: CASSYVTSGFSEAFF
v_call: TRBV7-2
d_call: -
j_call: TRBJ1-1

cdr3_aa: CASSPSLNEKLFF
v_call: TRBV5-6
d_call: -
j_call: TRBJ1-4

cdr3_aa: CASSPATGGAGNTIYF
v_call: TRBV19
d_call: -
j_call: TRBJ1-3

cdr3_aa: CASSSPDRGGNQPQHF
v_call: TRBV7-8
d_call: TRBD1
j_call: TRBJ1-5

cdr3_aa: CASGLVGGSGNTIYF
v_call: TRBV12-5
d_call: -
j_call: TRBJ1-3

cdr3_aa: CASSLGVAGEIGELFF
v_call: TRBV11-2
d_call: TRBD2
j_call: TRBJ2-2

cdr3_aa: CASSESGEPSYNEQFF
v_call: TRBV9
d_call: -
j_call: TRBJ2-1

cdr3_aa: CASSTYLAGEQYF
v_call: TRBV6-2/TRBV6-3
d_call: TRBD2
j_call: TRBJ2-7

cdr3_aa: CASSPANRYYGYTF
v_call: TRBV7-2
d_call: -
j_call: TRBJ1-2

cdr3_aa: CASSVGLADTDTQYF
v_call: TRBV6-6
d_call: TRBD2
j_call: TRBJ2-3

cdr3_aa: CASRRTSTDTQYF
v_call: TRBV12-3/TRBV12-4
d_call: -
j_call: TRBJ2-3

cdr3_aa: CASSPGGGVNYEQYF
v_call: TRBV9
d_call: TRBD2
j_call: TRBJ2-7

cdr3_aa: CASSPGRGGGRNTEAFF
v_call: TRBV14
d_call: -
j_call: TRBJ1-1

cdr3_aa: CASSATSDEQYF
v_call: TRBV18
d_call: -
j_call: TRBJ2-7

cdr3_aa: CASRGGRVASGYTF
v_call: TRBV9
d_call: -
j_call: TRBJ1-2

cdr3_aa: CASSVNSGGTGANVLTF
v_call: TRBV6-1
d_call: TRBD2
j_call: TRBJ2-6

cdr3_aa: CASGLNSNSNQPQHF
v_call: TRBV12-5
d_call: -
j_call: TRBJ1-5

cdr3_aa: CASSLTGHMNTEAFF
v_call: TRBV3-1/TRBV3-2
d_call: -
j_call: TRBJ1-1

cdr3_aa: CASSQAGQLNYGYTF
v_call: TRBV4-1
d_call: -
j_call: TRBJ1-2

cdr3_aa: CASRPEGNTIYF
v_call: TRBV12-3/TRBV12-4
d_call: -
j_call: TRBJ1-3

cdr3_aa: CASSLDRGLGNTGELFF
v_call: TRBV5-4
d_call: TRBD1
j_call: TRBJ2-2

cdr3_aa: CASSWDRAHLYGYTF
v_call: TRBV6-2/TRBV6-3
d_call: TRBD1
j_call: TRBJ1-2